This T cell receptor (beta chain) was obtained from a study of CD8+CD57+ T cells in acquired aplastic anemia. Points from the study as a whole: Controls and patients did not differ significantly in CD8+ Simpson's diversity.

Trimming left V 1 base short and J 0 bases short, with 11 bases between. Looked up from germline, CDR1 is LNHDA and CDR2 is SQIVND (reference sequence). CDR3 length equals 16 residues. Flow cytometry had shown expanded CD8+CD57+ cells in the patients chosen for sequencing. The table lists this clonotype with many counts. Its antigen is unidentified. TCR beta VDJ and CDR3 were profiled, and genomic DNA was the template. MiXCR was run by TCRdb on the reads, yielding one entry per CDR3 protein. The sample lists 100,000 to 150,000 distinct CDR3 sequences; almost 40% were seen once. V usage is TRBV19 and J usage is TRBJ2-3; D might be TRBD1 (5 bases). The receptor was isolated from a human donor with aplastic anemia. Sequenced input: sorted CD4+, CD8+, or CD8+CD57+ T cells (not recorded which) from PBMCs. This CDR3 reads CASSIGKQASTDTQYF. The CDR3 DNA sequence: TGTGCCAGTAGTATAGGGAAACAGGCAAGCACAGATACGCAGTATTTT.